These 9 T cell receptor beta chains came from one sample sequenced in a study of shared T cell receptors in the human thymus. The method was immunoSEQ multiplex PCR; TCRdb's version includes in-frame clones alone and lacks a portion of them. The table records more than 300,000 clones, roughly 94% of them present only once. The sample was thymocytes. The receptors shown here come from a human donor.

The chain links TRBV19 to TRBJ1-5; D possibly corresponds to TRBD1 (5 bases). This CDR3 is built from 16 residues. The V end was cut by 3 bases, the J end by 0 bases, with 12 bases between. Germline CDR1 is LNHDA and CDR2 is SQIVND (reference sequence). The CDR3 region has the DNA TGTGCCAGTAGTATCTCTGGTAGGGGTAGCAATCAGCCCCAGCATTTT. Translating gives CASSISGRGSNQPQHF.

The V gene is TRBV9, the J gene TRBJ2-7, with D perhaps matching TRBD1 (7 bases). This CDR3 is built from 15 residues. Germline assignment: CDR1 SGDLS and CDR2 YYNGEE. Deletions cut 0 bases from V and 2 bases from J, with 12 bases between. The chain's CDR3 is CASSVGSGGTYEQYF. In DNA, the CDR3 is TGTGCCAGCAGCGTAGGGTCAGGGGGGACCTACGAGCAGTACTTC. Combining the CDR3 with reference TRBV9 and TRBJ2-7 gives the whole variable domain DSGVTQTPKHLITATGQRVTLRCSPRSGDLSVYWYQQSLDQGLQFLIQYYNGEERAKGNILERFSAQQFPDLHSELNLSSLELGDSALYFCASSVGSGGTYEQYFGPGTRLTVT.

This chain joins TRBV27 and TRBJ2-1, with 9 nucleotides matching TRBD1. Trimming took 2 bases from V and 11 from J; bases not matched to a gene: 4. The germline CDR1 and CDR2 sequences are MNHEY and SMNVEV (reference sequence). This CDR3 is 13 amino acids long. CDR3 in amino acids: CASSLRQGGKQFF. The CDR3 nucleotides read TGTGCCAGCAGTTTACGACAGGGGGGAAAGCAGTTCTTC.

This clone showed up just once. This chain connects TRBV7-2 to TRBJ2-5, with TRBD1 as a possible D gene (7 bases). This CDR3 has 14 amino acids. CDR1 is SGHTA, CDR2 FQGNSA, per germline. V was trimmed by 4 bases and J by 4 bases, leaving 13 bases between them. The CDR3 loop is CASSSGGGRETQYF. DNA of the CDR3: TGTGCCAGCAGCTCAGGAGGGGGCCGAGAGACCCAGTACTTC.

The J gene is TRBJ1-1, the V gene TRBV27, with TRBD1 identical over 8 bases. The germline V gene has CDR1 MNHEY and CDR2 SMNVEV (reference sequence). Germline trimming cut 5 bases from V and 3 bases from J; bases unmatched to any gene: 8. The CDR3 covers 15 residues. Here the CDR3 DNA reads TGTGCCAGCAGTCCGACGGACAGGGAATACACTGAAGCTTTCTTT. This encodes CASSPTDREYTEAFF.

The chain couples TRBV27 to TRBJ2-6; the match to TRBD1 covers 10 bases. J was trimmed by 5 bases and V by 8 bases; bases with no gene match: 15. The CDR3 consists of 18 residues. Germline-derived CDR1 and CDR2 are MNHEY and SMNVEV (reference sequence). The DNA for the CDR3 is TGTGCCAGCTCCACCGGGACAGGGGTTCTCTTCTGGGCCAACGTCCTGACTTTC. Its translation: CASSTGTGVLFWANVLTF.

The chain couples TRBV4-2 to TRBJ2-5; D is undetermined. Per the germline V gene, CDR1 is LGHNA and CDR2 is YNFKEQ. The germline V and J ends were trimmed by 4 bases and 4 bases, with 13 bases remaining between them. The CDR3 runs to 14 residues. The CDR3 sequence is CASSPGSWAETQYF. CDR3 in DNA: TGTGCCAGCAGCCCTGGATCCTGGGCAGAGACCCAGTACTTC.

This chain uses TRBV29-1 with TRBJ1-2, with D perhaps matching TRBD1 (5 bases). This CDR3 has 15 amino acids. V gave up 6 bases and J gave up 5 bases, with 22 bases separating them. The V gene's germline CDR1 is SQVTM and CDR2 ANQGSEA. The CDR3 reads CSVMTDYLTTYGYTF. CDR3 DNA sequence: TGCAGCGTCATGACAGACTATTTAACCACTTATGGCTACACCTTC.

In DNA form, the CDR3 reads TGCGCCAGCAGCTTGGAGGAGGGTATCACAGATACGCAGTATTTT. Its protein is CASSLEEGITDTQYF. The chain has TRBV5-1 and TRBJ2-3, with a tentative D call TRBD2 (6 bases). Germline values: CDR1 SGHRS, CDR2 YFSETQ. The germline V and J ends were trimmed by 0 bases and 2 bases, with 10 bases remaining between them. The CDR3 is 15 amino acids. Full variable domain (outside the CDR3, taken from reference TRBV5-1 and TRBJ2-3): KAGVTQTPRYLIKTRGQQVTLSCSPISGHRSVSWYQQTPGQGLQFLFEYFSETQRNKGNFPGRFSGRQFSNSRSEMNVSTLELGDSALYLCASSLEEGITDTQYFGPGTRLTVL.